The clone carrying this T cell receptor beta chain was counted a few times. TCRdb fed the RT-PCR reads into MiXCR, producing one record per CDR3 protein. The sample records about 620,000 distinct CDR3 sequences, over 9% being singletons. J was trimmed by 5 bases and V by 8 bases; bases with no gene match: 14. CDR1 and CDR2 (germline): DFQATT, SNEGSKA (reference sequence). The CDR3 extends over 15 amino acids. The data were taken from a study of response to subunit inactivated influenza vaccine. These data were likewise used in another study, on T cells expressing NK-cell markers. According to that study: 5'RACE template switching built TCR beta cDNA with unique molecular identifiers. From sorted CD3+CD56+NKG2C+, CD3+CD56+NKG2C- and CD3+CD56-NKG2C+ T cells came the TCR beta repertoires. Most of the eight sequenced donors were HCMV-seropositive; one was seronegative. The sorts in several experiments were restricted to alpha-beta TCR T cells by an anti-gamma-delta TCR antibody. Leadership of the CD3+CD56-NKG2C+ fraction also belonged to these clonotypes in four donors.

The material sequenced was PBMCs from blood, taken on the day of vaccination. The sequence was obtained from a man in his fifties or sixties who received an inactivated influenza vaccine. The rearrangement links TRBV20-1 to TRBJ2-5; the match to TRBD2 covers 10 bases. This chain's CDR3 is CSPPRSGGAGETQYF. CDR3 DNA: TGCAGTCCACCAAGGAGCGGGGGGGCCGGGGAGACCCAGTACTTC.